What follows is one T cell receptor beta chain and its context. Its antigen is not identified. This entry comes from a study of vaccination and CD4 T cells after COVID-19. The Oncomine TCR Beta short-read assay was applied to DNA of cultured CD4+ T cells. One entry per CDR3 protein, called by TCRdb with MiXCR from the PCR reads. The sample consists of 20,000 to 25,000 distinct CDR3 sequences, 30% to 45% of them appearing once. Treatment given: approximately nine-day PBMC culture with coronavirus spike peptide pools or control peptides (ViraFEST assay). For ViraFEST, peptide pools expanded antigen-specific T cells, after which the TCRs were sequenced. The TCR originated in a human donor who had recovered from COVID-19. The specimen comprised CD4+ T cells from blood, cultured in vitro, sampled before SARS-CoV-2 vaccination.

The CDR3 sequence is CASSSSSGDYEQYF. DNA for the CDR3: TGTGCCAGCAGCTCCTCTAGCGGGGACTACGAGCAGTACTTC. The rearrangement uses TRBV7-2 and TRBJ2-7, with TRBD2 matching over 9 bases. The germline V gene encodes CDR1 SGHTA and CDR2 FQGNSA. CDR3 size: 14 residues. V shed 4 bases, J shed 3 bases, and the junction held 4 bases outside the gene matches. Full variable domain (outside the CDR3, taken from reference TRBV7-2 and TRBJ2-7): GAGVSQSPSNKVTEKGKDVELRCDPISGHTALYWYRQSLGQGLEFLIYFQGNSAPDKSGLPSDRFSAERTGGSVSTLTIQRTQQEDSAVYLCASSSSSGDYEQYFGPGTRLTVT.